These 27 T cell receptor beta chains came from one sample sequenced in a study of shared clonotypes between healthy human individuals. The protocol was immunoSEQ multiplex PCR, while the TCRdb copy is restricted to in-frame clones and leaves out a portion. The sample lists roughly 1 million clones, 70% to 80% occurring once. Sequencing input: memory CD4+ T cells from PBMCs. Regarding subset: CD45RA-negative fraction. These receptors came from a young man in good health. Some clones in this sample may be carry-over from other donors' samples.

The V call is TRBV7-2, the J call TRBJ1-4, with TRBD1 as a possible D gene (5 bases). This CDR3 region has 15 residues. The V end lost 1 base, the J end lost 5 bases, and 11 bases lay between the germline ends. The germline V gene encodes CDR1 SGHTA and CDR2 FQGNSA. CDR3 sequence: CASSLVGGRNEKLFF. The CDR3 nucleotides are TGTGCCAGCAGCTTAGTCGGGGGGAGGAATGAAAAACTGTTTTTT. The full variable domain, its missing parts supplied by reference TRBV7-2 and TRBJ1-4, is GAGVSQSPSNKVTEKGKDVELRCDPISGHTALYWYRQSLGQGLEFLIYFQGNSAPDKSGLPSDRFSAERTGGSVSTLTIQRTQQEDSAVYLCASSLVGGRNEKLFFGSGTQLSVL.

The table lists this clone with a count of one. V and J are TRBV4-1 and TRBJ1-4; 9 bases map to TRBD1. The CDR3 totals 20 residues. The J segment lost 2 bases and the V segment lost 4 bases, leaving 17 bases of the junction unmatched. Germline CDR1 and CDR2: MGHRA and YSYEKL. CDR3 loop: CASSRFYRGQGISTNEKLFF. CDR3 coding DNA: TGCGCCAGCAGCCGGTTTTATAGGGGACAGGGAATATCGACTAATGAAAAACTGTTTTTT.

The V gene is TRBV28, the J gene TRBJ2-1, with D unresolved. The ends were cut back, 3 bases at V and 0 bases at J, with 12 bases in the middle. Germline CDR1 reads MDHEN; CDR2 reads SYDVKM. The CDR3 totals 16 residues. The CDR3, as DNA: TGTGCCAGCAGTTTTGATCTGCGGTCCTCCTACAATGAGCAGTTCTTC. Protein: CASSFDLRSSYNEQFF.

The genes are TRBV10-1 and TRBJ2-6; 9 nucleotides match TRBD2. CDR1 WNHNN and CDR2 SYGVQD come from the germline V gene (reference sequence). The CDR3 contains 16 residues. Unmatched junction bases numbered 3, after V lost 6 bases and J lost 0 bases. The CDR3, as DNA: TGCGCCAGCAGAGCGGGGGGCAGCTCTGGGGCCAACGTCCTGACTTTC. Translated, it gives CASRAGGSSGANVLTF.

This chain links TRBV28 with TRBJ2-3, with D maybe TRBD1 (5 bases). The V end was cut by 6 bases, the J end by 5 bases, with 15 bases between. Germline CDR1 MDHEN, CDR2 SYDVKM. The CDR3 has 14 amino acids. In DNA, the CDR3 is TGTGCCAGCAGCCCTGACAGAGTACTAGATACGCAGTATTTT. Its translation: CASSPDRVLDTQYF.

This clone was detected only once. The CDR3 bases are TGTGCCTGGAGTAGGGGTAGCCAAGCCACAGATACGCAGTATTTT. It encodes CAWSRGSQATDTQYF. The chain uses TRBV30 and TRBJ2-3; a possible D gene is TRBD1 (5 bases). Trimming removed 2 bases from V and 2 bases from J, with 14 bases in between. The CDR3 covers 15 residues. Germline-derived CDR1 and CDR2 are GTSNPN and SVGIG (reference sequence).

The chain carries TRBV19 and TRBJ2-7; D is possibly TRBD2 (6 bases). V lost 7 bases, J lost 0 bases, and 19 bases lay in between. The germline CDR1 and CDR2 sequences are LNHDA and SQIVND (reference sequence). This CDR3 comprises 16 residues. The CDR3 sequence is CASMRCKRVSSYEQYF. The CDR3 DNA is TGTGCCAGTATGAGGTGTAAGCGGGTGAGCTCCTACGAGCAGTACTTC.

The chain is built from TRBV5-1 and TRBJ1-3; D unclear. V was cut by 0 bases and J by 0 bases, with 7 bases left in between. This CDR3 has 15 residues. Germline CDR1 reads SGHRS; CDR2 reads YFSETQ. This chain's CDR3 is CASSLEPNSGNTIYF. DNA for the CDR3: TGCGCCAGCAGCTTGGAGCCCAACTCTGGAAACACCATATATTTT.

Regarding this clone: This sample also contains other DNA sequences that code for the same CDR3. The rearrangement links TRBV29-1 to TRBJ2-5; 8 bases fit TRBD1. This CDR3 region has 12 residues. CDR1 SQVTM and CDR2 ANQGSEA come from the germline V gene. J lost 2 bases, V lost 6 bases, and 2 bases had no gene match. The CDR3 bases are TGCAGCGTGGGACAGGTTCAAGAGACCCAGTACTTC. Its protein product is CSVGQVQETQYF.

The chain combines TRBV7-6 with TRBJ2-5, with D unclear. The V end lost 5 bases, the J end lost 5 bases, and 9 bases lay between the germline ends. The CDR3 is 12 amino acids. Germline-derived CDR1 and CDR2 are SGHVS and FNYEAQ. The CDR3 bases are TGTGCCAGCAGCCGACCTGGGGAGACCCAGTACTTC. It encodes CASSRPGETQYF.

The chain recombines TRBV11-2 with TRBJ2-6; tentative D call: TRBD1 (6 bases). The germline V gene has CDR1 SGHAT and CDR2 FQNNGV. The CDR3 consists of 15 residues. Trimming removed 3 bases at V and 0 bases at J, with 6 bases between. The CDR3 nucleotides read TGTGCCAGCAGCTTGGACAGCTCTGGGGCCAACGTCCTGACTTTC. Translating it yields CASSLDSSGANVLTF.

The chain joins TRBV5-1 to TRBJ2-1; perhaps TRBD1 as D (6 bases). Trimming stripped 4 bases from V and 0 bases from J, with 8 bases between. The length of the CDR3 is 14 residues. Germline CDR1 SGHRS, CDR2 YFSETQ. CDR3 sequence: CASSPDSSYNEQFF. The CDR3 nucleotides are TGCGCCAGCAGCCCGGACAGCTCCTACAATGAGCAGTTCTTC.

The chain couples TRBV11-2 to TRBJ2-7, with D perhaps matching TRBD2 (5 bases). The germline gives CDR1 SGHAT, CDR2 FQNNGV. The CDR3 consists of 13 residues. The V end was cut by 2 bases, the J end by 6 bases, with 11 bases between. CDR3 sequence (DNA): TGTGCCAGCAGCTTAAGCCTAGAGGGCGAGCAGTACTTC. The encoded protein is CASSLSLEGEQYF.

There are many counts of this clone. Within the sample, other DNA sequences also encode this same CDR3. The chain uses TRBV30 and TRBJ2-5; D is perhaps TRBD1 or TRBD2 (5 bases each). Germline assignment: CDR1 GTSNPN and CDR2 SVGIG (reference sequence). Trimming pared 3 bases from V and 5 bases from J, leaving 7 bases between. This CDR3 is built from 11 residues. Here the CDR3 reads CAWSWGETQYF. The DNA of the CDR3 is TGTGCCTGGAGCTGGGGGGAGACCCAGTACTTC.

This clone was seen many times. The chain employs TRBV19 and TRBJ2-7, with D hard to call. V was shortened by 0 bases and J by 3 bases, with 9 bases between the two germline ends. The germline CDR1 and CDR2 sequences are LNHDA and SQIVND (reference sequence). The CDR3 totals 14 residues. The CDR3 loop is CASSIDLGGYEQYF. CDR3 DNA: TGTGCCAGTAGTATAGATCTGGGCGGCTACGAGCAGTACTTC.

This clone was counted many times. J is TRBJ2-7 and V is TRBV6-4, with D unresolved. There are 14 residues in the CDR3. Germline V gene data show CDR1 as MRHNA and CDR2 as SNTAGT. V was pared by 6 bases and J by 6 bases, with 18 bases between. Written as DNA, the CDR3 is TGTGCCAGCAGACCGGTGTCCGGCAGTAGCGAGCAGTACTTC. This codes for CASRPVSGSSEQYF.

V gene TRBV2 combines with J gene TRBJ1-1, with 8 bases aligning to TRBD1. This CDR3 has 13 amino acids. J was trimmed by 3 bases and V by 10 bases; bases with no gene match: 7. In germline, CDR1 is SNHLY, CDR2 FYNNEI. CDR3 sequence reads: CAKARGRYTEAFF. In DNA form, the CDR3 reads TGTGCCAAAGCCAGGGGGCGTTACACTGAAGCTTTCTTT.

The chain carries TRBV11-2 and TRBJ1-1; weak D call: TRBD1 (6 bases). V shed 6 bases and J shed 11 bases, with 19 bases lying between them. CDR1 is SGHAT and CDR2 is FQNNGV in the germline V gene. The CDR3 has 13 amino acids. The CDR3 DNA reads TGTGCCAGCAGTTCCGAGGGGGGGAGGTCTGCTTTCTTT. Its protein product is CASSSEGGRSAFF.

This chain uses TRBV5-1 with TRBJ1-4, with TRBD1 matching over 9 bases. CDR3 size: 16 residues. Germline V gene data show CDR1 as SGHRS and CDR2 as YFSETQ. V shed 0 bases and J 8 bases; nucleotides not matched to a gene: 8. DNA of the CDR3: TGCGCCAGCAGCTTGGGGGCGACAGGGGGAAAGGAAAAACTGTTTTTT. As protein: CASSLGATGGKEKLFF.

V gene TRBV27 combines with J gene TRBJ2-1, with 13 bases identical to TRBD2. This CDR3 is 16 amino acids long. Germline CDR1 MNHEY, CDR2 SMNVEV (reference sequence). The V gene end was trimmed by 5 bases and the J gene end by 8 bases; junction bases not matched to a gene: 9. DNA of the CDR3: TGTGCCAGCAGTCCCCGGACTAGCGGGAGTTTCCATGAGCAGTTCTTC. This encodes CASSPRTSGSFHEQFF.

This sequence joins TRBV29-1 and TRBJ2-1; D possibly uses TRBD1 or TRBD2 (5 bases each). Germline V gene sequence: CDR1 SQVTM, CDR2 ANQGSEA. V was cut by 0 bases and J by 4 bases, with 16 bases left in between. This CDR3 is built from 16 residues. The CDR3 coding sequence is TGCAGCGTTGAAGATTTGGGACCGTTCCTTTACAATGAGCAGTTCTTC. As protein: CSVEDLGPFLYNEQFF.

The V gene is TRBV5-4, the J gene TRBJ2-2; the D call may be TRBD1 or TRBD2 (5 bases each). In germline, CDR1 is SGHNT, CDR2 YYREEE (reference sequence). With 1 base removed from V and 5 bases from J, the gap between germline ends came to 18 bases. This CDR3 comprises 17 residues. The CDR3 DNA sequence: TGTGCCAGCAGCTTGTCCCCGGGGCGAGCGGATACCGGGGAGCTGTTTTTT. It encodes CASSLSPGRADTGELFF.

This chain joins TRBV7-2 and TRBJ2-3; 13 bases map to TRBD2. Trimming removed 5 bases from V and 0 bases from J; junction bases left unmatched: 5. This CDR3 region has 17 residues. From germline, CDR1 is SGHTA and CDR2 FQGNSA. The DNA of the CDR3 is TGTGCCAGCAGCCCCAGGACTAGCGGGAGAAGCACAGATACGCAGTATTTT. It encodes CASSPRTSGRSTDTQYF.

This sequence joins TRBV28 and TRBJ1-2; the D is unclear. V was pared by 6 bases and J by 3 bases, with 8 bases between. The CDR3 has 12 residues. Germline loops: CDR1 MDHEN, CDR2 SYDVKM. CDR3: CASRELYYGYTF. The CDR3 DNA reads TGTGCCAGCAGGGAGCTCTACTATGGCTACACCTTC.

The chain employs TRBV9 and TRBJ2-1, with 9 bases fitting TRBD1. CDR1 SGDLS and CDR2 YYNGEE come from the germline V gene. The length of the CDR3 is 14 residues. The V gene end was trimmed by 4 bases and the J gene end by 3 bases; junction bases not matched to a gene: 2. CDR3 nucleotide sequence: TGTGCCAGCAGCACAGGGGGCCACTACAATGAGCAGTTCTTC. Translation gives CASSTGGHYNEQFF.

The genes are TRBV27 and TRBJ1-1, with 7 bases matching TRBD1. J gave up 6 bases and V 1 base, and 5 bases lay outside the gene matches. CDR1 MNHEY and CDR2 SMNVEV come from the germline V gene (reference sequence). The length of the CDR3 is 14 residues. The CDR3 protein is CASSLYWQGAEAFF. The CDR3 region has the DNA TGTGCCAGCAGTTTATATTGGCAGGGGGCTGAAGCTTTCTTT.

This rearrangement joins TRBV5-6 to TRBJ2-4, with 9 bases matching TRBD1. This CDR3 is built from 17 residues. From germline, CDR1 is SGHDT and CDR2 YYEEEE. Trimming cost V 5 bases and J 7 bases; bases outside gene matches: 16. The DNA of the CDR3 is TGTGCCAGCAGTCAAACCTACTTACAGGGGGCCGGGAACATTCAGTACTTC. Translation gives CASSQTYLQGAGNIQYF.